The 4 T cell receptor beta chains reported below all come from one sample, sequenced in a study of PD-1 blockade in classical Hodgkin lymphoma. Some clones are missing from TCRdb's copy, which holds only in-frame ones; the method was immunoSEQ multiplex PCR. The table includes roughly 77,000 clones, over 85% detected once. Time point given: newly diagnosed, previously untreated cHL patient sample. Sequencing input: peripheral blood mononuclear cells (PBMCs). These receptor sequences come from a human donor with classical Hodgkin lymphoma.

The chain couples TRBV11-3 to TRBJ2-2, with 10 bases aligning to TRBD1. Trimming took 4 bases from V and 6 from J; bases not matched to a gene: 8. Germline V gives CDR1 SGHNT, CDR2 YENEEA. The CDR3 covers 16 residues. This chain's CDR3 is CASSYSRDRGSGELFF. The CDR3 DNA reads as TGTGCCAGCAGCTATAGCCGGGACAGGGGATCCGGGGAGCTGTTTTTT.

The rearrangement joins TRBV2 to TRBJ1-3; no clear D gene. Between the trimmed V and J ends, which lost 3 bases and 0 bases, there was a span of 9 bases. This CDR3 spans 15 amino acids. The germline V gene has CDR1 SNHLY and CDR2 FYNNEI. The DNA for the CDR3 is TGTGCCAGCAGTGAGAGGGAAATCTCTGGAAACACCATATATTTT. It yields the protein CASSEREISGNTIYF.

The chain links TRBV6-1 to TRBJ2-3; D not certain. This CDR3 is 13 amino acids long. Trimming stripped 7 bases from V and 2 bases from J, with 10 bases between. Germline V gene lookup returns CDR1 MNHNS and CDR2 SASEGT. The CDR3 here is CASTRSFTDTQYF. DNA of the CDR3: TGTGCCAGCACGAGGAGTTTCACAGATACGCAGTATTTT.

The DNA for the CDR3 is TGTGCCACAGTCAACCGCCTAGCGGGGGAACAAGAGACCCAGTACTTC. The encoded protein is CATVNRLAGEQETQYF. This chain connects TRBV10-3 to TRBJ2-5, with 10 bases that match TRBD2. Per germline, CDR1 ENHRY and CDR2 SYGVKD. The CDR3 has 16 amino acids. The junction had 13 bases not matched to a gene; V was cut back by 10 bases and J by 2 bases.